This T cell receptor beta chain derives from a study of human T cells and chemical hapten exposure (dated by TCRdb to about 2021). Notes on the research overall: For sensitization, 2% DPC in acetone was applied to a roughly 2 cm by roughly 2 cm area of upper inner arm skin. Weekly therapeutic DPC doses were additionally applied to the scalp of patients throughout the roughly 26-week study period. Patch tests used Finn chambers with 0.01% DPC on the upper back, scored after 6 days by International Contact Dermatitis Research Group standards. Most of the patients in the cohort were female, and the cohort covered alopecia areata with under or over 50% scalp involvement, alopecia totalis and alopecia universalis. Libraries were combined into a pool for sequencing, and differences in TCR yield between samples came mainly from small differences in library volumes within the pool. In alopecia patients, the study followed how the peripheral blood TCR repertoire changed in vivo over primary and secondary sensitization to diphenylcyclopropenone (DPC), a hapten. Patient blood was sampled pre-sensitization (week 0) and at 2, 6 and about 24 weeks after DPC sensitization. Nearly 30 alopecia patients gave blood for TCR sequencing at one to four time points (pre-sensitization, 2, 6 and 24 weeks). What the study reported, not specific to this receptor: Alopecia, a presumed autoimmune disease, was present in all patients, so the immune response of the patients might differ from that of healthy individuals. Compared with pre-sensitization or healthy control sets, expanded TCRs formed significantly more large CDR3 similarity clusters, which is consistent with antigen-driven responses. The number of PT1 expanded TCRs positively correlated with patch test score, significant at thresholds 8, 16 and 32 but not 4. Repeated subsampling changed both the strength of the expansion versus patch-test correlation and the threshold at which that correlation became significant. DPC sensitization did not change how many TCRs were above 1 in 1000 frequency, and no evidence was found of alterations in global repertoire structure.

The table lists this clonotype with many counts. Its antigen has not been determined. Base qualities are not provided; no much larger clone lies one nucleotide away. CDR1 and CDR2 were assigned from the germline V gene as SQVTM and ANQGSEA. The CDR3 sequence holds 13 residues, the cysteine and phenylalanine included. The read is trimmed to its CDR3 DNA, 39 bases read in frame from base 1. V was cut back by 4 bases and J by 9 bases, leaving a gap of 13 bases between them. Read against the paper, the sample's time point label means: pre-sensitization, week 0. The treatment or condition label, as the study defines it: therapeutic diphenylcyclopropenone sensitization with weekly scalp DPC. Blood at each patch-test visit was drawn before the patch test was applied. To be eligible, patients had to be aged 18 to 70, diagnosed with alopecia and judged suitable for DPC therapy, while pregnant patients were excluded. Unfractionated whole blood was collected in Tempus Blood RNA tubes, and total RNA was extracted from that blood.

Libraries were constructed by RACE. Sequenced using a NextSeq 500. During library preparation, unique molecular identifiers were attached to individual cDNA molecules so that TCRs could be counted in a quantitative, reproducible way. From each blood RNA sample, both TCR alpha and TCR beta chains were sequenced. Concerning the study's data processing: Samples had a median of roughly 91,000 TCRs, with a range from about 23,224 to 750,000. The Decombinator software suite was used to annotate the V, J and CDR3 of the TCR reads. To make PS versus PT1 abundance plots, every sample was subsampled to the same number of TCRs (28,000). Expanded TCRs were defined as absent before sensitization and observed at least eight times at the 2-week time point. Using fastp trimming at Q25 and MiXCR clonotype assembly, TCRdb reanalyzed the public sequencing data and kept in-frame beta chains. Each entry is one CDR3 protein sequence, shown with its most common DNA and genes. TCRdb, not the original authors, processed these V and J calls. The sample data list approximately 370,000 distinct CDR3 sequences, and around 5.5% of these were observed just once. Together, the top ten hold roughly 8.2% of the sample.

The sequencing here drew on whole blood, taken in connection with sensitization to the hapten diphenylcyclopropenone (DPC). This chain joins TRBV29-1 to TRBJ1-6; the D gene cannot be resolved reliably. The TCR comes from a woman between 18 and 29 years old with alopecia areata. Some clones in this sample may be carry-over from other donors' samples. For the CDR3, the sequence is CSVGETVGSPLHF. Here is the DNA: TGCAGCGTTGGGGAGACCGTGGGTTCACCCCTCCACTTT. The reference TRBV29-1 and TRBJ1-6 proteins fill in what lies around the CDR3, so the full variable domain reads SAVISQKPSRDICQRGTSLTIQCQVDSQVTMMFWYRQQPGQSLTLIATANQGSEATYESGFVIDKFPISRPNLTFSTLTVSNMSPEDSSIYLCSVGETVGSPLHFGNGTRLTVT.